This T cell receptor beta chain was found in a study of blood T cells in healthy people across ages. Points from the study as a whole: Naive CD4+ cell counts and diversity both ran higher in long-lived than in aged donors.

Each sample used at least 6 million PBMCs. This clonotype has more than one count but fewer than ten. Its target is unknown. The authors ran a second PCR of about 7 to 12 cycles using a sample-barcoded 5' primer and a J-beta primer mix. TCRdb recomputed calls from the 5' RACE reads with MiXCR, one row per CDR3 protein. Of 1.5 million to 2 million distinct CDR3 sequences listed, around 40% are singletons. V lost 6 bases to trimming and J lost 1 base, with 3 bases between them. The CDR3 runs to 13 residues. The V gene's germline CDR1 is KGHDR and CDR2 SFDVKD. Sample: blood. The sequence was collected from a human donor in good health. The chain is built from TRBV24-1 and TRBJ2-6; no clear D. CDR3 residues: CATSPSGANVLTF. CDR3 nucleotide sequence: TGTGCCACCAGTCCTTCTGGGGCCAACGTCCTGACTTTC.